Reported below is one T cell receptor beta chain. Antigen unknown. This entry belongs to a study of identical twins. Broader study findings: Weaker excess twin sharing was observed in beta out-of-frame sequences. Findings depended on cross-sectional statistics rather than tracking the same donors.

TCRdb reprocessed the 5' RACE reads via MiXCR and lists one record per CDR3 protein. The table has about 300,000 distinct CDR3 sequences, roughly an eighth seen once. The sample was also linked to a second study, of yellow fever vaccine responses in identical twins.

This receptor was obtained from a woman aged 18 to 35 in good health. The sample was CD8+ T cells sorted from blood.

The CDR3 protein is CASSLCVGWGMREQYV. In DNA, the CDR3 is TGTGCCAGCAGTTTATGCGTAGGTTGGGGCATGAGAGAGCAGTACGTC. J is TRBJ2-7 and V is TRBV28, with a weak D call TRBD1 (5 bases). The CDR3 loop spans 16 amino acids. CDR1 and CDR2 from the germline V gene are MDHEN and SYDVKM. V was shortened by 0 bases and J by 7 bases, with 19 bases between the two germline ends.